The 15 T cell receptor beta chains given below trace back to one sample, sequenced in a study of CD8+ T cells in alopecia areata. Extracted RNA was reverse transcribed, and the resulting cDNA served as sequencing template. Assay: immunoSEQ multiplex PCR; the TCRdb copy retains only in-frame clones and omits some. The sample contains 100,000 or so clones, just under 60% of which appear only once. Treatment here: oral pan-JAK inhibitor, 5-10 mg twice daily. The sequencing used CD8+ T cells sorted from blood, collected between weeks 55 and 65, from a patient treated with tofacitinib. These receptors came from a human donor with alopecia areata.

The chain couples TRBV30 to TRBJ1-1; D is unresolved. Trimming took off 0 bases at V and 3 bases at J, with 8 bases between the two ends. The length of the CDR3 is 13 residues. In germline, CDR1 is GTSNPN, CDR2 SVGIG (reference sequence). The CDR3 sequence: CAWSVGTDTEAFF. CDR3 in DNA: TGTGCCTGGAGTGTAGGTACCGACACTGAAGCTTTCTTT.

This chain joins TRBV4-1 and TRBJ2-7; maybe TRBD1 (5 bases). Trimming left V 3 bases short and J 7 bases short, with 13 bases between. The germline CDR1 and CDR2 sequences are MGHRA and YSYEKL. The CDR3 is 13 residues long. The CDR3 here is CASSQEATAEQYF. The DNA of the CDR3 is TGCGCCAGCAGCCAGGAAGCGACAGCGGAGCAGTACTTC.

The J gene is TRBJ2-7, the V gene TRBV2, with D perhaps TRBD1 or TRBD2 (5 bases each). Looked up from germline, CDR1 is SNHLY and CDR2 is FYNNEI. The V and J ends lost 3 bases and 3 bases respectively, with 6 bases between them. The CDR3 sequence is 12 residues long. The CDR3 region has the DNA TGTGCCAGCAGTGATGGGGGCTACGAGCAGTACTTC. This sequence encodes CASSDGGYEQYF.

A single count supports this clone. This rearrangement joins TRBV4-1 to TRBJ2-7, with a tentative D call TRBD1 (6 bases). Germline V gene lookup returns CDR1 MGHRA and CDR2 YSYEKL. The CDR3 totals 14 residues. V lost 3 bases and J 2 bases, leaving 11 bases between the germline ends. CDR3 in amino acids: CASSQARGTYEQYF. CDR3 nucleotides: TGCGCCAGCAGCCAGGCCAGGGGCACCTACGAGCAGTACTTC.

This chain joins TRBV2 and TRBJ1-5, with D perhaps TRBD1 (6 bases). The CDR3 length is 14 residues. The V end lost 3 bases, the J end lost 4 bases, and 10 bases lay between the germline ends. The germline V gene encodes CDR1 SNHLY and CDR2 FYNNEI. The chain's CDR3 is CASSEGAQNQPQHF. CDR3 in DNA: TGTGCCAGCAGTGAGGGGGCGCAGAATCAGCCCCAGCATTTT.

The rearrangement joins TRBV4-2 to TRBJ2-1, with 8 bases identical to TRBD1. CDR3 length equals 15 residues. J gave up 10 bases and V 4 bases, and 12 bases lay outside the gene matches. Germline V gene sequence: CDR1 LGHNA, CDR2 YNFKEQ. CDR3 sequence: CASSPERGQATEQFF. CDR3 DNA sequence: TGTGCCAGCAGCCCCGAACGGGGACAGGCGACAGAGCAGTTCTTC.

The CDR3 region has the DNA TGTGCCAGCAGCTCCGACAGGGCTTTTTCCTACGAGCAGTACTTC. This encodes CASSSDRAFSYEQYF. This sequence joins TRBV5-6 and TRBJ2-7; 7 bases are a match to TRBD1. The CDR3 is 15 residues long. V was clipped by 3 bases and J by 1 base; unmatched bases: 7. Germline V gives CDR1 SGHDT, CDR2 YYEEEE.

J is TRBJ1-5 and V is TRBV10-3; TRBD1 is a possible D gene (5 bases). This CDR3 is 14 amino acids long. Per the germline V gene, CDR1 is ENHRY and CDR2 is SYGVKD. Trimming took 6 bases from V and 8 from J, leaving 17 bases between them. CDR3 sequence: CAISRTGEIEPQHF. CDR3 DNA sequence: TGTGCCATCAGCAGGACGGGGGAGATTGAGCCCCAGCATTTT.

The V gene is TRBV29-1, the J gene TRBJ1-2; the D gene is possibly TRBD1 (5 bases). Trimming pared 3 bases from V and 4 bases from J, leaving 18 bases between. This CDR3 spans 15 amino acids. Germline loops: CDR1 SQVTM, CDR2 ANQGSEA. Here the CDR3 reads CSVDVGSRRGYGYTF. In DNA, the CDR3 is TGCAGCGTTGACGTAGGGTCAAGGAGGGGCTATGGCTACACCTTC.

The V gene is TRBV7-6, the J gene TRBJ1-1, with 8 bases identical to TRBD1. This CDR3 has 15 residues. The germline gives CDR1 SGHVS, CDR2 FNYEAQ. V lost 1 base and J lost 0; bases outside the gene matches: 1. The CDR3 coding sequence is TGTGCCAGCAGCTTAGGGACAGGGATGAACACTGAAGCTTTCTTT. It translates to CASSLGTGMNTEAFF.

This sequence joins TRBV7-9 and TRBJ2-7; 7 bases are shared with TRBD1. Germline CDR1 SEHNR, CDR2 FQNEAQ (reference sequence). The CDR3 is 14 residues long. Unmatched junction bases numbered 8, after V lost 4 bases and J lost 5 bases. CDR3 amino acids: CASSSPTGRNEQYF. As DNA, the CDR3 is TGTGCCAGCAGCTCGCCGACAGGGCGAAACGAGCAGTACTTC.

The V and J genes are TRBV6-1 and TRBJ2-5, with TRBD2 matching 8 bases. V shed 3 bases and J 1 base; nucleotides not matched to a gene: 4. Germline V CDR1 and CDR2: MNHNS, SASEGT. The CDR3 loop spans 15 amino acids. The CDR3 nucleotides are TGTGCCAGCAGTGAGGGCGGGGGGTTCCAAGAGACCCAGTACTTC. Translation gives CASSEGGGFQETQYF.

This clone showed up just a few times. The rearrangement uses TRBV27 and TRBJ2-3, with D uncertain. CDR1 MNHEY and CDR2 SMNVEV come from the germline V gene (reference sequence). This CDR3 spans 16 amino acids. V was shortened by 6 bases and J by 6 bases, with 22 bases between the two germline ends. The CDR3 bases are TGTGCCAGCAGCTTAGGCCTAATGCCGGTCGCGGATACGCAGTATTTT. It translates to CASSLGLMPVADTQYF.

The J gene is TRBJ1-5, the V gene TRBV27; the match to TRBD1 covers 8 bases. Germline values: CDR1 MNHEY, CDR2 SMNVEV (reference sequence). CDR3 length equals 13 residues. With V trimmed by 8 bases and J by 6 bases, 6 bases remained unmatched. Written as DNA, the CDR3 is TGTGCCAGCGCCAGGGGGCTGGGTCAGCCCCAGCATTTT. It is translated as CASARGLGQPQHF.

In the case of this clone: Within the sample, other DNA sequences also encode this same CDR3. This chain links TRBV30 with TRBJ2-1; D call uncertain. The V end was cut by 3 bases, the J end by 6 bases, with 6 bases between. Germline V gene lookup returns CDR1 GTSNPN and CDR2 SVGIG (reference sequence). The CDR3 covers 11 residues. DNA for the CDR3: TGTGCCTGGAGCCCAGGCAATGAGCAGTTCTTC. Translated, it gives CAWSPGNEQFF.